This T cell receptor beta chain was profiled in a study of blood T cell repertoires in COVID-19. Germline V gene sequence: CDR1 SGHNT, CDR2 YYREEE (reference sequence). V lost 0 bases, J lost 10 bases, and 19 bases lay in between. This CDR3 has 16 amino acids. This clone has more than one count but fewer than ten. Generated by immunoSEQ multiplex PCR, the TCRdb table keeps only in-frame clones and is missing some. This sample carries more than 80,000 clones, 75% to 85% of them seen once, and the ten largest clones take around 6.2%. The J gene is TRBJ1-4, the V gene TRBV5-4, with D possibly TRBD1 on 5 matching bases. What was sequenced was peripheral blood. This clonotype originated in an elderly man with COVID-19, enrolled during active disease. CDR3 sequence reads: CASSLGGGGAAGKLFF. The CDR3 coding sequence is TGTGCCAGCAGCTTGGGGGGCGGAGGGGCCGCTGGAAAACTGTTTTTT.